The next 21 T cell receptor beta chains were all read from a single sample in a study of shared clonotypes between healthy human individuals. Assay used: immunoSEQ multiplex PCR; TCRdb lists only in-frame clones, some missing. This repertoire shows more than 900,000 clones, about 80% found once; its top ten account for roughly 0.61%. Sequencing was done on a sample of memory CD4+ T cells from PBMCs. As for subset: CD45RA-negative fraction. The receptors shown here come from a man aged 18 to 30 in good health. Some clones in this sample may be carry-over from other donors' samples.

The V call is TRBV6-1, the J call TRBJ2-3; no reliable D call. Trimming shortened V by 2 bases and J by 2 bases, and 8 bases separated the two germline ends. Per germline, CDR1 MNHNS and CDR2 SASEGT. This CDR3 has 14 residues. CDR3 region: CASSERVTTDTQYF. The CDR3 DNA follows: TGTGCCAGCAGTGAACGTGTTACCACAGATACGCAGTATTTT.

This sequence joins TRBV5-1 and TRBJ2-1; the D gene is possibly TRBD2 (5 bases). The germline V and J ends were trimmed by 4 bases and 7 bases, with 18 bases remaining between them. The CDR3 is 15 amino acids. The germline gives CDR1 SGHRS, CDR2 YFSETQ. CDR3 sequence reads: CASSEQERAWNEQFF. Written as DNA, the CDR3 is TGCGCCAGCAGCGAGCAGGAGAGGGCCTGGAATGAGCAGTTCTTC.

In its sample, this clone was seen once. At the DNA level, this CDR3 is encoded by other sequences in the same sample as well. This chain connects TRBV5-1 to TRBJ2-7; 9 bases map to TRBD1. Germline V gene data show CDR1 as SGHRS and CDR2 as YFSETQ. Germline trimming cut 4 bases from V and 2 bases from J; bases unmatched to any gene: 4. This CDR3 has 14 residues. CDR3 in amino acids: CASSPGQGAYEQYF. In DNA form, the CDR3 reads TGCGCCAGCAGCCCGGGACAGGGAGCCTACGAGCAGTACTTC.

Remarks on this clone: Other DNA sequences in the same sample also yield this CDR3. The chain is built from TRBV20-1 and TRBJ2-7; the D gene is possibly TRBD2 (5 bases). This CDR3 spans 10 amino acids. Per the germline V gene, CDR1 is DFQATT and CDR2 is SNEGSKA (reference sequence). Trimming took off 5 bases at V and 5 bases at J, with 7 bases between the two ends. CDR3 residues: CSAPGNEQYF. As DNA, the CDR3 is TGCAGTGCTCCCGGGAACGAGCAGTACTTC.

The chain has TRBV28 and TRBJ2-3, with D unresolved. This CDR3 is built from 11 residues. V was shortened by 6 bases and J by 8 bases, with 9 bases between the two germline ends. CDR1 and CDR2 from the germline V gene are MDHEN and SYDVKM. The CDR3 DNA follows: TGTGCCAGCAGCCCTTTCCGTACGCAGTATTTT. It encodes CASSPFRTQYF.

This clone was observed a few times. The CDR3 sequence is CASSERTGGASYEQYF. CDR3 DNA: TGTGCCAGCAGTGAGAGGACAGGGGGCGCGTCCTACGAGCAGTACTTC. The V call is TRBV2, the J call TRBJ2-7, with 11 nucleotides matching TRBD1. The V gene's germline CDR1 is SNHLY and CDR2 FYNNEI. V trimming: 3 bases; J trimming: 1 base; junction bases outside the gene matches: 5. The CDR3 runs to 16 residues. Full variable domain (outside the CDR3, taken from reference TRBV2 and TRBJ2-7): EPEVTQTPSHQVTQMGQEVILRCVPISNHLYFYWYRQILGQKVEFLVSFYNNEISEKSEIFDDQFSVERPDGSNFTLKIRSTKLEDSAMYFCASSERTGGASYEQYFGPGTRLTVT.

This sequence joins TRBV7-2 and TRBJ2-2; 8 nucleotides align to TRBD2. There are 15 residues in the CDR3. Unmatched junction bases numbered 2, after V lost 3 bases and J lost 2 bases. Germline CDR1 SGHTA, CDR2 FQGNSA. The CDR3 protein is CASSFWTSNTGELFF. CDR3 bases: TGTGCCAGCAGCTTTTGGACTAGCAACACCGGGGAGCTGTTTTTT.

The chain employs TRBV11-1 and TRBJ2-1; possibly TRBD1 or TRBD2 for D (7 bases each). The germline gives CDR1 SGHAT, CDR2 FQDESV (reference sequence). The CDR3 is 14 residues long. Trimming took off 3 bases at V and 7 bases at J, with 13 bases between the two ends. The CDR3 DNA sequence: TGTGCCAGCAGCTTGCACAGGGGAGGGAATGAGCAGTTCTTC. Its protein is CASSLHRGGNEQFF.

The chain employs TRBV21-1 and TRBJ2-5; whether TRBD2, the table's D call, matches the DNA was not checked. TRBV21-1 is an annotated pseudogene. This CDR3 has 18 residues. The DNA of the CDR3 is TGTGCCAGCAGCAATGGACTAGCGGGAGACCGATCAGAAGAGACCCAGTACTTC. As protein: CASSNGLAGDRSEETQYF.

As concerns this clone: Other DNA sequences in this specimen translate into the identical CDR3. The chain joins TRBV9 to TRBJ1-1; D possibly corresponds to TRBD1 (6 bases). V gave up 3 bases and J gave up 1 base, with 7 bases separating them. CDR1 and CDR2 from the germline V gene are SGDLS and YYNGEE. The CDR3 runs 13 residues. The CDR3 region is CASSEQGNTEAFF. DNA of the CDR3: TGTGCCAGCAGCGAACAGGGGAACACTGAAGCTTTCTTT.

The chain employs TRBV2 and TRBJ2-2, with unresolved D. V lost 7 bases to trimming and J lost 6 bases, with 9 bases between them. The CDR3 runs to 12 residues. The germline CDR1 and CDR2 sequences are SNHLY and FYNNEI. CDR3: CASNFGSGELFF. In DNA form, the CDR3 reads TGTGCCAGCAACTTCGGTTCCGGGGAGCTGTTTTTT.

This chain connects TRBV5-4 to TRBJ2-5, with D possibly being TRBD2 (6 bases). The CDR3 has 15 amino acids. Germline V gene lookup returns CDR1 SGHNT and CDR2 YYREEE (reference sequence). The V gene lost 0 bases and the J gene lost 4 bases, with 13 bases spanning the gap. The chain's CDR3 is CASSLAAEGRETQYF. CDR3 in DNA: TGTGCCAGCAGCTTGGCGGCGGAGGGGAGAGAGACCCAGTACTTC. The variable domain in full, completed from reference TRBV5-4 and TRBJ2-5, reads ETGVTQSPTHLIKTRGQQVTLRCSSQSGHNTVSWYQQALGQGPQFIFQYYREEENGRGNFPPRFSGLQFPNYSSELNVNALELDDSALYLCASSLAAEGRETQYFGPGTRLLVL.

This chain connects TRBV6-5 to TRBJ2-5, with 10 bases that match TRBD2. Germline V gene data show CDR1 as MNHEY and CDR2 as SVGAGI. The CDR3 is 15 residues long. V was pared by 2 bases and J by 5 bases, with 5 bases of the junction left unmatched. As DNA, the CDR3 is TGTGCCAGCAGTTACGGAGTTAGCGGGAGGGAGACCCAGTACTTC. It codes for CASSYGVSGRETQYF.

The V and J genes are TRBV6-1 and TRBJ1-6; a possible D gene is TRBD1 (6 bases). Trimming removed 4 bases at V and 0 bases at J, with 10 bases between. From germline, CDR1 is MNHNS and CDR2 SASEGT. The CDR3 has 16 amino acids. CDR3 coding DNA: TGTGCCAGCAGTGCGGGACACAGCTCCTATAATTCACCCCTCCACTTT. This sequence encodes CASSAGHSSYNSPLHF.

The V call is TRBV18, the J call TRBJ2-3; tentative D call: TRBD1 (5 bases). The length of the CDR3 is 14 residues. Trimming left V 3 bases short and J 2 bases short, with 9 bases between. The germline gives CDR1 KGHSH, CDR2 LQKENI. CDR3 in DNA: TGTGCCAGCTCACCGTCGACAGTCACAGATACGCAGTATTTT. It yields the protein CASSPSTVTDTQYF.

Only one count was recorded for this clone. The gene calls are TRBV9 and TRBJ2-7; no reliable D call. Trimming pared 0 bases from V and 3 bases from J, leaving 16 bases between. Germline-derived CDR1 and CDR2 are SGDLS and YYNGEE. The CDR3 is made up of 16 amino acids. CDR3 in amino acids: CASSVGVMGSYYEQYF. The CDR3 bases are TGTGCCAGCAGCGTAGGAGTGATGGGCAGTTACTACGAGCAGTACTTC. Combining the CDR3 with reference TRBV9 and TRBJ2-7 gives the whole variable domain DSGVTQTPKHLITATGQRVTLRCSPRSGDLSVYWYQQSLDQGLQFLIQYYNGEERAKGNILERFSAQQFPDLHSELNLSSLELGDSALYFCASSVGVMGSYYEQYFGPGTRLTVT.

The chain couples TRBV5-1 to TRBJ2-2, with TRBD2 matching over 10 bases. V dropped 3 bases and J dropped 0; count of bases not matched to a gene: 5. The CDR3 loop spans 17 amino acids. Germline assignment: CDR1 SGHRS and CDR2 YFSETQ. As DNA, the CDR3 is TGCGCCAGCAGCTCTAGCGGGAGCCCGGCGAACACCGGGGAGCTGTTTTTT. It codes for CASSSSGSPANTGELFF.

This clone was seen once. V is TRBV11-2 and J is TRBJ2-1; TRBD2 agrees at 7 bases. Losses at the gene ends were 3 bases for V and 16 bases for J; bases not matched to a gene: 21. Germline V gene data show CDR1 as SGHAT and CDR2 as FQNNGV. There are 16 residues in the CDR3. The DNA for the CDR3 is TGTGCCAGCAGCTTTTCTAGCACGTTAGGCGGGAGAAAAAAATTCTTC. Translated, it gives CASSFSSTLGGRKKFF.

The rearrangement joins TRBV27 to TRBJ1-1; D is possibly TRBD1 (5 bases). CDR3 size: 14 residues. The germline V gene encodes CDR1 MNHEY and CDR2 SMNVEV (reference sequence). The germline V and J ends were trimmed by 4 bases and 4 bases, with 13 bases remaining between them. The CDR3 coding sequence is TGTGCCAGCAGTTCCCCGGGGGTCCGCACTGAAGCTTTCTTT. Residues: CASSSPGVRTEAFF.

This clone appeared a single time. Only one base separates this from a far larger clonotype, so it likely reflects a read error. This CDR3 reads CASSAGLAGNNEQFF. The CDR3, as DNA: TGTGCCAGCAGCGCAGGACTAGCGGGAAACAATGAGCAGTTCTTC. The chain joins TRBV5-4 to TRBJ2-1, with TRBD2 matching 12 bases. Trimming took 4 bases from V and 5 from J; bases not matched to a gene: 4. The CDR3 length is 15 residues. Germline V CDR1 and CDR2: SGHNT, YYREEE (reference sequence). Together with reference TRBV5-4 and TRBJ2-1, the CDR3 gives the full variable domain: ETGVTQSPTHLIKTRGQQVTLRCSSQSGHNTVSWYQQALGQGPQFIFQYYREEENGRGNFPPRFSGLQFPNYSSELNVNALELDDSALYLCASSAGLAGNNEQFFGPGTRLTVL.

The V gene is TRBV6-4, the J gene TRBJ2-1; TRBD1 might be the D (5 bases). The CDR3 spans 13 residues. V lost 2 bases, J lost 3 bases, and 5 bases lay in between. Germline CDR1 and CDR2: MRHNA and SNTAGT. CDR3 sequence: CASSDQGYNEQFF. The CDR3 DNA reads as TGTGCCAGCAGTGACCAGGGCTACAATGAGCAGTTCTTC.